Listed below are T cell receptor beta chains from one sample, sequenced in a study of blood T cell repertoires in COVID-19. The data were produced by immunoSEQ multiplex PCR, yet TCRdb's version contains in-frame clones alone and is incomplete. The sample lists more than 85,000 clones; roughly four fifths were seen once. Sequencing input: peripheral blood. All receptors come from a man aged 40-55 years with active or convalescent COVID-19. Each CDR3 is given with its conserved first and last residue. D genes are given only for firm matches. Not all rows give a size; the values are once, few, many and, for expanded clones, a class.

- | - | 14 | TRBJ2-7 | TRBV18 | TGTGCCAGCTCACCACCGGGAGTTCGGAACGAGCAGTACTTC | CASSPPGVRNEQYF
- | TRBD1 | 19 | TRBJ2-1 | TRBV10-1 | TGCGCCAGCAGTGACCGTCCCGGGACAGGGGGATCAACCCACAATGAGCAGTTCTTC | CASSDRPGTGGSTHNEQFF
- | TRBD1 | 13 | TRBJ2-7 | TRBV2 | TGTGCCAGCAAATGGACAGGGTACTACGAGCAGTACTTC | CASKWTGYYEQYF
- | - | 16 | TRBJ1-5 | TRBV5-5 | TGTGCCAGCAGCTTGGCCCCGGGGGACCTCAATCAGCCCCAGCATTTT | CASSLAPGDLNQPQHF
- | - | 12 | TRBJ2-1 | TRBV7-3 | TGTGCCTCGTCCCCGGCGGGGGCCGAGCAGTTCTTC | CASSPAGAEQFF
- | - | 20 | TRBJ2-6 | TRBV5-5 | TGTGCCAGCAGCTTAATTAAAGGCAGGCTAAATCTCTCTGGGGCCAACGTCCTGACTTTC | CASSLIKGRLNLSGANVLTF
- | - | 14 | TRBJ1-3 | TRBV6-5 | TGTGCCAGCAGTTACGGACAGTTTGGAAACACCATATATTTT | CASSYGQFGNTIYF
once | TRBD1 | 15 | TRBJ2-5 | TRBV6-5 | TGTGCCAGCAGTTACGGGGCAGGGGGCAAAGAGACCCAGTACTTC | CASSYGAGGKETQYF
- | TRBD2 | 16 | TRBJ2-3 | TRBV3-1/TRBV3-2 | TGTGCCAGCAGCCAAGTAGCGGGGGGTGCCACAGATACGCAGTATTTT | CASSQVAGGATDTQYF
- | TRBD2 | 16 | TRBJ2-5 | TRBV4-2 | TGTGCCAGCAGCCAAGATCTTGCGGGGGGCAGAGAGACCCAGTACTTC | CASSQDLAGGRETQYF
- | TRBD1 | 16 | TRBJ1-1 | TRBV19 | TGTGCCAGTAGCAGGCGACAGGGGGCCGTGTACACTGAAGCTTTCTTT | CASSRRQGAVYTEAFF
- | - | 11 | TRBJ1-1 | TRBV19 | TGTGCCAGTATTCGGAACACTGAAGCTTTCTTT | CASIRNTEAFF
- | - | 13 | TRBJ1-2 | TRBV9 | TGTGCCAGCAGCCCACAGGACAGTCAGGGTCCCACCTTC | CASSPQDSQGPTF
- | - | 14 | TRBJ1-5 | TRBV19 | TGTGCCAGTGCACCGGGGGGCCGGAGTCAGCCCCAGCATTTT | CASAPGGRSQPQHF
- | TRBD1 | 16 | TRBJ1-2 | TRBV5-4 | TGTGCCAGTAGGACAGGGGGCTCCTTAGCTAACTATGGCTACACCTTC | CASRTGGSLANYGYTF
- | TRBD1 | 16 | TRBJ2-2 | TRBV9 | TGTGCCAGCAGCGTTGGACAGGGGGCAGACACCGGGGAGCTGTTTTTT | CASSVGQGADTGELFF